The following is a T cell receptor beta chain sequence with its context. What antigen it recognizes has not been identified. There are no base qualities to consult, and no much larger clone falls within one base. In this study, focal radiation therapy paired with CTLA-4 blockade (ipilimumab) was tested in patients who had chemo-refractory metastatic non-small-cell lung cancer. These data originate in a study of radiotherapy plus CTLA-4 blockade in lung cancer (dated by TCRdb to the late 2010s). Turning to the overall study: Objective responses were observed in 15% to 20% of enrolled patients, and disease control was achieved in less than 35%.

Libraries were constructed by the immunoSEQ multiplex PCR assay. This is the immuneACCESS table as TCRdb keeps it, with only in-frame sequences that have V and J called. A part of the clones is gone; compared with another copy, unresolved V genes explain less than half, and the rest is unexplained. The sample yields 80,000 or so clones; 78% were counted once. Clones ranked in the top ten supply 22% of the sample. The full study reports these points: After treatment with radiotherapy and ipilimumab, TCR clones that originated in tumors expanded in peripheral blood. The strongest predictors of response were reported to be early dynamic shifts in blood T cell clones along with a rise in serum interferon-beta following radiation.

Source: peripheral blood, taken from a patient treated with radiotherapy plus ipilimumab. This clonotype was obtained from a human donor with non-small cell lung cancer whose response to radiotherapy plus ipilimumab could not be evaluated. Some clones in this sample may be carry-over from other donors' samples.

The CDR3 sequence is CASSFIGTGDWGNTIYF. The nucleotide sequence reads TGTGCCAGCAGCTTCATAGGGACAGGGGACTGGGGAAACACCATATATTTT. Recombination connected TRBV7-2 to TRBJ1-3, with 10 bases in between that match TRBD1. The CDR3 holds 17 amino acids from the cysteine to the phenylalanine. The entry retains the CDR3 DNA only, 51 bases that are in frame from base 1. V and J are trimmed by 3 bases and 4 bases, and the gene matches miss 9 bases of the junction. The germline V gene encodes CDR1 SGHTA and CDR2 FQGNSA.